This T cell receptor beta chain was profiled in a study of blood T cell repertoires in COVID-19. Study summary: The origin of the acute and convalescent COVID-19 samples was the United States, Italy and Spain. From T cells, B-cell-depleted T cells, or PBMCs came the material, which was cDNA or gDNA.

Per the authors' pipeline: Nucleated cell number was recorded as an estimate derived from reference gene primer amplification. Method: immunoSEQ multiplex PCR; TCRdb's copy keeps in-frame clones and lacks some. V, J and clone size reflect that table, while D and trimming were determined from the DNA. The sample has about 100,000 clones; approximately 80% are singletons. This clonotype was sampled from a man aged 45-65 years with active or convalescent COVID-19. What was sequenced was peripheral blood.

Written as DNA, the CDR3 is TGCGCCAGCAGCTTGCAGGCGGGTATCACAGATACGCAGTATTTT. Its translation: CASSLQAGITDTQYF. The rearrangement links TRBV5-1 to TRBJ2-3; D is possibly TRBD2 (5 bases). V lost 1 base and J lost 2, with 11 bases in between. CDR1 and CDR2 from the germline V gene are SGHRS and YFSETQ. The CDR3 contains 15 residues.